Sequencing of this T cell receptor (beta chain) was carried out in a study of vaccination and CD4 T cells after COVID-19. Cultured CD4+ T cell DNA underwent sequencing with the Oncomine TCR Beta short-read assay. TCRdb reprocessed the PCR reads with MiXCR, giving one entry per CDR3 protein. The table has about 20,000 distinct CDR3 sequences, around 45% seen once; the top ten hold about 5%. In regard to this clonotype: Its antigen is not known.

J gave up 5 bases and V 3 bases, and 14 bases lay outside the gene matches. The CDR3 is 16 amino acids. Germline V gene sequence: CDR1 DFQATT, CDR2 SNEGSKA (reference sequence). Treatment reported: roughly 10-day PBMC culture with coronavirus spike peptide pools or control peptides (ViraFEST assay). The rearrangement links TRBV20-1 to TRBJ2-5, with 8 bases that match TRBD1. The material sequenced was CD4+ T cells from blood, cultured in vitro, taken before SARS-CoV-2 vaccination. The clonotype comes from a human donor who had recovered from COVID-19. This chain's CDR3 is CSASHSIGQGRETQYF. The CDR3 DNA reads as TGCAGTGCTAGCCACTCCATAGGACAGGGCAGGGAGACCCAGTACTTC.